Below, 10 T cell receptor beta chains from the same sample are listed, as sequenced in a study of blood T cell repertoires in COVID-19. Profiled with immunoSEQ multiplex PCR; TCRdb holds only in-frame clones, not every one. The table shows about 250,000 clones, with roughly 89% occurring only once. Sequencing input: peripheral blood. These receptors all come from a woman aged 55-69 years with COVID-19, enrolled during active disease.

This clone has only one observation. This chain uses TRBV7-9 with TRBJ1-6; perhaps TRBD1 as D (6 bases). The germline V and J ends were trimmed by 4 bases and 11 bases, with 21 bases remaining between them. The CDR3 is 16 residues long. Germline-derived CDR1 and CDR2 are SEHNR and FQNEAQ (reference sequence). The CDR3 loop reads CASSSTSGTRNPPLHF. CDR3 nucleotide sequence: TGTGCCAGCAGCTCGACATCCGGGACAAGGAATCCACCCCTCCACTTT. Full variable domain (missing parts from reference TRBV7-9 and TRBJ1-6): DTGVSQNPRHKITKRGQNVTFRCDPISEHNRLYWYRQTLGQGPEFLTYFQNEAQLEKSRLLSDRFSAERPKGSFSTLEIQRTEQGDSAMYLCASSSTSGTRNPPLHFGNGTRLTVT.

There are a few counts of this clone. The gene calls are TRBV3-1 (or the pseudogene TRBV3-2) and TRBJ2-1, with 7 nucleotides matching TRBD1. The ends lost 3 bases at V and 10 bases at J; junction bases unmatched: 6. This CDR3 is built from 13 residues. Germline V gene sequence: CDR1 LGHDT, CDR2 YNNKEL (reference sequence). CDR3 residues: CASSHHTGVEQFF. DNA of the CDR3: TGTGCCAGCAGCCACCACACAGGGGTAGAGCAGTTCTTC.

The rearrangement uses TRBV6-6 and TRBJ1-4, with 9 bases aligning to TRBD1. After removal of 2 bases from V and 7 bases from J, the junction contained 8 bases not matched to a gene. This CDR3 has 16 amino acids. Germline loops: CDR1 MNHNY, CDR2 SVGAGI (reference sequence). CDR3 region: CASSYPQGQGSEKLFF. The CDR3, as DNA: TGTGCCAGCAGTTACCCGCAGGGACAGGGAAGTGAAAAACTGTTTTTT.

This clone has just a few counts. The rearrangement joins TRBV5-1 to TRBJ1-1, with D possibly being TRBD1 (6 bases). In germline, CDR1 is SGHRS, CDR2 YFSETQ. The V and J ends lost 4 bases and 1 base respectively, with 14 bases between them. The CDR3 consists of 15 residues. The CDR3 protein is CASSPREGGNTEAFF. Here the CDR3 DNA reads TGCGCCAGCAGCCCCCGGGAGGGGGGGAACACTGAAGCTTTCTTT.

The chain recombines TRBV6-5 with TRBJ1-2, with D perhaps matching TRBD1 (6 bases). The germline V and J ends were trimmed by 0 bases and 2 bases, with 10 bases remaining between them. The CDR3 is made up of 15 amino acids. CDR1 and CDR2 from the germline V gene are MNHEY and SVGAGI. CDR3 nucleotide sequence: TGTGCCAGCAGTTACTCGAGGCAGGGGAACTATGGCTACACCTTC. It specifies CASSYSRQGNYGYTF.

The genes are TRBV9 and TRBJ1-1; no firm D call. The CDR3 extends over 12 amino acids. V lost 6 bases, J lost 0 bases, and 6 bases lay in between. Germline V lookup: CDR1 SGDLS, CDR2 YYNGEE. The DNA of the CDR3 is TGTGCCAGCACCTCTATGAACACTGAAGCTTTCTTT. Its translation: CASTSMNTEAFF.

The chain links TRBV19 to TRBJ1-1; 12 bases fit TRBD1. This CDR3 comprises 16 residues. Germline values: CDR1 LNHDA, CDR2 SQIVND (reference sequence). J lost 5 bases, V lost 4 bases, and 8 bases had no gene match. The CDR3 loop is CASSNPGQGAGTEAFF. The CDR3 DNA is TGTGCCAGTAGTAATCCGGGACAGGGGGCCGGTACTGAAGCTTTCTTT.

This chain connects TRBV4-1 to TRBJ2-7; 9 nucleotides align to TRBD2. CDR3 length equals 18 residues. With V trimmed by 1 base and J by 0 bases, 10 bases remained unmatched. Germline CDR1 MGHRA, CDR2 YSYEKL. The CDR3 protein is CASSQADLAGFRSYEQYF. CDR3 bases: TGCGCCAGCAGCCAAGCGGATCTAGCGGGGTTCCGCTCCTACGAGCAGTACTTC.

This clone was picked up one time. The genes are TRBV19 and TRBJ2-2; the match to TRBD1 covers 7 bases. Germline V lookup: CDR1 LNHDA, CDR2 SQIVND (reference sequence). V lost 4 bases and J lost 8; bases outside the gene matches: 7. The CDR3 extends over 14 amino acids. The CDR3 here is CASSTTGVQGELFF. CDR3 DNA sequence: TGTGCCAGTAGTACTACAGGGGTTCAGGGGGAGCTGTTTTTT.

The V call is TRBV5-6, the J call TRBJ1-3; D is undetermined. Trimming took 0 bases from V and 2 from J, leaving 9 bases between them. Germline V gives CDR1 SGHDT, CDR2 YYEEEE. CDR3 length equals 15 residues. CDR3 in DNA: TGTGCCAGCAGCTTGGAACGACTCCCTGGAAACACCATATATTTT. It specifies CASSLERLPGNTIYF. The variable domain in full, with the rest retrieved from reference TRBV5-6 and TRBJ1-3, is DAGVTQSPTHLIKTRGQQVTLRCSPKSGHDTVSWYQQALGQGPQFIFQYYEEEERQRGNFPDRFSGHQFPNYSSELNVNALLLGDSALYLCASSLERLPGNTIYFGEGSWLTVV.